The sample holds many counts of the clone carrying this TCR beta chain. Germline values: CDR1 DFQATT, CDR2 SNEGSKA (reference sequence). The CDR3 totals 15 residues. V shed 2 bases, J shed 0 bases, and the junction held 4 bases outside the gene matches. These data belong to a study of T-cell reconstitution after alpha-beta-depleted transplantation in children. Unique molecular identifiers featured in how the TCRbeta library was prepared. From the PCR reads, TCRdb called clonotypes with MiXCR, one entry per CDR3 protein. The table includes about 640,000 distinct CDR3 sequences, approximately 15% detected once.

This receptor was identified in a human donor who donated a stem cell graft to a child with acute myeloid leukemia. The sequencing here drew on PBMCs from the stem cell graft donor, taken from the stem cell graft. The chain links TRBV20-1 to TRBJ2-1; 7 nucleotides agree with TRBD2. The CDR3 reads CSARRSGISYNEQFF. The DNA of the CDR3 is TGCAGTGCTAGAAGAAGCGGGATCTCCTACAATGAGCAGTTCTTC.